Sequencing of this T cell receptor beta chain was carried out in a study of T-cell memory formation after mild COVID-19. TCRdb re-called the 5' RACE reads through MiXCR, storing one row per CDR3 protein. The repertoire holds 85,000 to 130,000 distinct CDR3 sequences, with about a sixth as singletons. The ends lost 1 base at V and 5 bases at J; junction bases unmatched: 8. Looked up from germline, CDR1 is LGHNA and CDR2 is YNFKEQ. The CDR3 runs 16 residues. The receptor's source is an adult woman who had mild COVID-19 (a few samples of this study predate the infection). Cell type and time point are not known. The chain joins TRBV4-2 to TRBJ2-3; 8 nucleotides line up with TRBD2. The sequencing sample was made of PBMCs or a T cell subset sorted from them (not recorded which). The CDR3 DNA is TGTGCCAGCAGCCAAGGGCGATTCCTAGCGGGAGATACGCAGTATTTT. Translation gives CASSQGRFLAGDTQYF.